This is a list of T cell receptor beta chains from one sample in a study of cytomegalovirus exposure and HLA in healthy donors. Sequencing used immunoSEQ multiplex PCR; TCRdb keeps in-frame clones, though not all of them. The sample includes about 110,000 clones, about 80% of them seen just once. Sequencing was performed on PBMCs. The source of these receptors is a man aged 25-40 years in good health and CMV-seronegative. Each CDR3 is given with its conserved first and last residue. D genes are given only for firm matches. Clone size is given for some rows only: seen once, a few or many times, or a class if the clone is expanded.

v_call	d_call	clone_size	j_call	cdr3_aa	cdr3_nt
TRBV7-9	NA	few	TRBJ1-5	CASSFQGNQPQHF	TGTGCCAGCAGCTTTCAGGGCAATCAGCCCCAGCATTTT
TRBV19	NA	NA	TRBJ2-7	CASSYDSYEQYF	TGTGCCAGTAGTTACGACAGTTACGAGCAGTACTTC
TRBV2	TRBD2	NA	TRBJ2-7	CASKNGEGPFYEQYF	TGTGCCAGCAAGAACGGGGAGGGCCCCTTCTACGAGCAGTACTTC
TRBV7-9	TRBD1	NA	TRBJ2-7	CASSTRDRDYEQYF	TGTGCCAGCAGCACCCGGGACAGGGACTACGAGCAGTACTTC
TRBV6-5	TRBD1	NA	TRBJ2-7	CASSSGTGVYEQYF	TGTGCCAGCAGTTCAGGGACAGGGGTCTACGAGCAGTACTTC
TRBV15	NA	NA	TRBJ2-7	CATSRDRGLYYEQYF	TGTGCCACCAGCAGAGATCGGGGACTGTACTACGAGCAGTACTTC
TRBV5-4	TRBD1	NA	TRBJ2-1	CASSLEEIGDRVENNEQFF	TGTGCCAGCAGCTTGGAAGAGATAGGGGACAGGGTAGAAAACAATGAGCAGTTCTTC
TRBV27	TRBD1	NA	TRBJ2-1	CASTRGQYNEQFF	TGTGCCAGCACTAGGGGACAGTACAATGAGCAGTTCTTC
TRBV19	NA	NA	TRBJ1-4	CASTIRTPRPNEKLFF	TGTGCCAGTACCATCCGGACACCGCGACCTAATGAAAAACTGTTTTTT
TRBV27	TRBD1	NA	TRBJ1-5	CASSLKAPIGTGDQPQHF	TGTGCCAGCAGTTTAAAGGCCCCGATAGGGACAGGCGATCAGCCCCAGCATTTT
TRBV12-5	TRBD1	NA	TRBJ2-2	CASGTGTGVTGELFF	TGTGCTAGTGGGACCGGGACAGGGGTTACCGGGGAGCTGTTTTTT
TRBV28	TRBD2	few	TRBJ2-7	CASTSVYIYEQYF	TGTGCCAGTACTAGCGTATATATATACGAGCAGTACTTC
TRBV2	TRBD2	NA	TRBJ2-7	CASTPGTSGYEQYF	TGTGCCAGCACTCCCGGGACTAGCGGGTACGAGCAGTACTTC
TRBV14	NA	NA	TRBJ2-1	CASSPTRWEQFF	TGTGCCAGCAGCCCGACCAGGTGGGAGCAGTTCTTC
TRBV6-5	NA	NA	TRBJ2-3	CASTDRGTDTQYF	TGTGCCAGCACCGACAGAGGCACAGATACGCAGTATTTT
TRBV27	NA	NA	TRBJ2-7	CASSLGGGLNEQYF	TGTGCCAGCAGTTTAGGGGGGGGGCTCAACGAGCAGTACTTC
TRBV7-3	TRBD2	NA	TRBJ2-7	CASSPSGGSNEQYF	TGTGCCAGCAGCCCCTCGGGCGGGAGTAACGAGCAGTACTTC
TRBV13	TRBD1	NA	TRBJ2-7	CASSSGQGAYEQYF	TGTGCCAGCAGCTCGGGACAGGGGGCGTACGAGCAGTACTTC
TRBV18	TRBD1	NA	TRBJ1-1	CASSPGQRNTEAFF	TGTGCCAGCTCACCGGGACAGAGGAACACTGAAGCTTTCTTT
TRBV12-5	NA	NA	TRBJ2-7	CASLIGYEQYF	TGTGCTAGTTTAATCGGCTACGAGCAGTACTTC
TRBV7-9	NA	NA	TRBJ2-7	CASSRTDTKYF	TGTGCCAGCAGTCGAACCGACACGAAGTACTTC
TRBV2	NA	NA	TRBJ2-7	CASSLGGYEQYF	TGTGCCAGCAGCCTCGGGGGATACGAGCAGTACTTC
TRBV30	TRBD1	NA	TRBJ1-6	CAWGQGDSPLHF	TGTGCCTGGGGACAGGGTGATTCACCCCTCCACTTT
TRBV2	TRBD1	once	TRBJ2-7	CASRLGQGGSYEQYF	TGTGCCAGCAGGCTGGGACAGGGAGGATCCTACGAGCAGTACTTC
TRBV27	NA	few	TRBJ1-5	CASSRSQGLGQPQHF	TGTGCCAGCAGTAGAAGTCAGGGGTTAGGTCAGCCCCAGCATTTT
TRBV4-1	NA	few	TRBJ2-1	CASSQGILASWFF	TGCGCCAGCAGCCAAGGGATCCTAGCGAGCTGGTTCTTC
TRBV5-6	TRBD2	NA	TRBJ2-7	CASSILTSGVFYEQYF	TGTGCCAGCAGCATCCTGACTAGCGGGGTATTTTACGAGCAGTACTTC
TRBV6-1	TRBD2	NA	TRBJ2-6	CASSAGLADSGANVLTF	TGTGCCAGCAGTGCGGGACTAGCGGACTCTGGGGCCAACGTCCTGACTTTC
TRBV11-2	NA	NA	TRBJ1-2	CASSLNPTTGALNYGYTF	TGTGCCAGCAGCTTAAACCCAACGACAGGAGCCCTTAACTATGGCTACACCTTC
TRBV4-1	TRBD2	few	TRBJ2-2	CASTRTSLTLEAGELFF	TGCGCCAGCACCCGGACTAGCCTGACCCTCGAGGCCGGGGAGCTGTTTTTT
TRBV5-6	NA	NA	TRBJ2-7	CASSLGSGDEQYF	TGTGCCAGCAGCTTGGGGTCAGGGGACGAGCAGTACTTC
TRBV2	NA	few	TRBJ1-6	CASSEVSPSLLHF	TGTGCCAGCAGTGAAGTAAGCCCGTCCCTCCTCCACTTT
TRBV7-9	NA	NA	TRBJ2-3	CASSLTDRFALSTDTQYF	TGTGCCAGCAGCTTAACTGACAGGTTCGCCCTTAGCACAGATACGCAGTATTTT
TRBV9	TRBD2	NA	TRBJ2-5	CASSQSSGGGLETQYF	TGTGCCAGCAGCCAGTCCTCGGGGGGGGGCCTAGAGACCCAGTACTTC
TRBV5-4	NA	NA	TRBJ1-1	CASRMSQGMGEAFF	TGTGCCAGCAGAATGAGTCAGGGGATGGGTGAAGCTTTCTTT
TRBV6-5	TRBD1	NA	TRBJ1-2	CATSTGVSYTF	TGTGCCACTTCTACAGGGGTGAGCTACACCTTC
TRBV7-9	NA	NA	TRBJ1-1	CASSLEGRVTEAFF	TGTGCCAGCAGCTTAGAGGGCAGGGTCACTGAAGCTTTCTTT
TRBV19	NA	NA	TRBJ1-1	CASSIPGLNTEAFF	TGTGCCAGTAGTATACCCGGGTTGAACACTGAAGCTTTCTTT
TRBV27	TRBD2	NA	TRBJ2-3	CASSLTRAGGPVSDTQYF	TGTGCCAGCAGTCTGACAAGAGCGGGAGGGCCTGTATCAGATACGCAGTATTTT
TRBV7-9	NA	few	TRBJ2-7	CASSTSMGRRAYEQYF	TGTGCCAGCAGCACTAGCATGGGGCGCCGAGCCTACGAGCAGTACTTC
TRBV10-3	TRBD1	NA	TRBJ1-2	CAISGDRLYGYTF	TGTGCCATCAGTGGGGACAGGCTCTATGGCTACACCTTC
TRBV7-8	NA	NA	TRBJ1-5	CASSLERGGGNQPQHF	TGTGCCAGCAGCTTAGAGAGGGGGGGCGGCAATCAGCCCCAGCATTTT
TRBV6-6	NA	few	TRBJ1-1	CASSYPPDSKNTEAFF	TGTGCCAGCAGTTATCCTCCAGATTCCAAGAACACTGAAGCTTTCTTT
TRBV6-1	NA	NA	TRBJ1-2	CASSENSHGYTF	TGTGCCAGCAGTGAAAACAGCCACGGCTACACCTTC
TRBV10-3	TRBD2	NA	TRBJ2-1	CAISPLLTSRGRNNEQFF	TGTGCCATCAGTCCCCTCTTGACTAGCCGAGGCCGAAACAATGAGCAGTTCTTC
TRBV7-9	TRBD2	few	TRBJ2-3	CASSLVAGGPEDTQYF	TGTGCCAGCAGCTTAGTAGCGGGAGGGCCGGAAGATACGCAGTATTTT
TRBV27	NA	once	TRBJ1-6	CASSLGQINSPLHF	TGTGCCAGCAGTTTAGGGCAGATTAATTCACCCCTCCACTTT
TRBV19	NA	NA	TRBJ1-5	CASIERVGAYSNQPQHF	TGTGCCAGTATAGAGCGTGTGGGGGCATATAGCAATCAGCCCCAGCATTTT
TRBV29-1	TRBD2	NA	TRBJ2-1	CSAAGGGVYNEQFF	TGCAGCGCCGCGGGGGGGGGAGTCTACAATGAGCAGTTCTTC
TRBV28	TRBD1	NA	TRBJ1-2	CASSLTPQGQGGYTF	TGTGCCAGCAGTTTGACCCCGCAGGGACAGGGTGGCTACACCTTC
TRBV30	TRBD1	once	TRBJ1-6	CAWTWTGDFVENSPLHF	TGTGCCTGGACTTGGACAGGGGATTTTGTTGAGAATTCACCCCTCCACTTT
TRBV18	NA	NA	TRBJ2-5	CASSPLGGGQETQYF	TGTGCCAGCTCACCCCTAGGGGGGGGACAAGAGACCCAGTACTTC
TRBV4-1	TRBD1	NA	TRBJ2-7	CASSQLLLTGGGEQYF	TGCGCCAGCAGCCAACTACTACTGACAGGGGGTGGCGAGCAGTACTTC
TRBV4-2	TRBD1	few	TRBJ1-4	CASSHSTGTGASILFF	TGTGCCAGCAGCCACTCGACCGGGACAGGGGCATCGATTCTGTTTTTT
TRBV30	NA	NA	TRBJ2-2	CAWRRGGAQPNTGELFF	TGTGCCTGGAGAAGGGGGGGGGCGCAGCCGAACACCGGGGAGCTGTTTTTT